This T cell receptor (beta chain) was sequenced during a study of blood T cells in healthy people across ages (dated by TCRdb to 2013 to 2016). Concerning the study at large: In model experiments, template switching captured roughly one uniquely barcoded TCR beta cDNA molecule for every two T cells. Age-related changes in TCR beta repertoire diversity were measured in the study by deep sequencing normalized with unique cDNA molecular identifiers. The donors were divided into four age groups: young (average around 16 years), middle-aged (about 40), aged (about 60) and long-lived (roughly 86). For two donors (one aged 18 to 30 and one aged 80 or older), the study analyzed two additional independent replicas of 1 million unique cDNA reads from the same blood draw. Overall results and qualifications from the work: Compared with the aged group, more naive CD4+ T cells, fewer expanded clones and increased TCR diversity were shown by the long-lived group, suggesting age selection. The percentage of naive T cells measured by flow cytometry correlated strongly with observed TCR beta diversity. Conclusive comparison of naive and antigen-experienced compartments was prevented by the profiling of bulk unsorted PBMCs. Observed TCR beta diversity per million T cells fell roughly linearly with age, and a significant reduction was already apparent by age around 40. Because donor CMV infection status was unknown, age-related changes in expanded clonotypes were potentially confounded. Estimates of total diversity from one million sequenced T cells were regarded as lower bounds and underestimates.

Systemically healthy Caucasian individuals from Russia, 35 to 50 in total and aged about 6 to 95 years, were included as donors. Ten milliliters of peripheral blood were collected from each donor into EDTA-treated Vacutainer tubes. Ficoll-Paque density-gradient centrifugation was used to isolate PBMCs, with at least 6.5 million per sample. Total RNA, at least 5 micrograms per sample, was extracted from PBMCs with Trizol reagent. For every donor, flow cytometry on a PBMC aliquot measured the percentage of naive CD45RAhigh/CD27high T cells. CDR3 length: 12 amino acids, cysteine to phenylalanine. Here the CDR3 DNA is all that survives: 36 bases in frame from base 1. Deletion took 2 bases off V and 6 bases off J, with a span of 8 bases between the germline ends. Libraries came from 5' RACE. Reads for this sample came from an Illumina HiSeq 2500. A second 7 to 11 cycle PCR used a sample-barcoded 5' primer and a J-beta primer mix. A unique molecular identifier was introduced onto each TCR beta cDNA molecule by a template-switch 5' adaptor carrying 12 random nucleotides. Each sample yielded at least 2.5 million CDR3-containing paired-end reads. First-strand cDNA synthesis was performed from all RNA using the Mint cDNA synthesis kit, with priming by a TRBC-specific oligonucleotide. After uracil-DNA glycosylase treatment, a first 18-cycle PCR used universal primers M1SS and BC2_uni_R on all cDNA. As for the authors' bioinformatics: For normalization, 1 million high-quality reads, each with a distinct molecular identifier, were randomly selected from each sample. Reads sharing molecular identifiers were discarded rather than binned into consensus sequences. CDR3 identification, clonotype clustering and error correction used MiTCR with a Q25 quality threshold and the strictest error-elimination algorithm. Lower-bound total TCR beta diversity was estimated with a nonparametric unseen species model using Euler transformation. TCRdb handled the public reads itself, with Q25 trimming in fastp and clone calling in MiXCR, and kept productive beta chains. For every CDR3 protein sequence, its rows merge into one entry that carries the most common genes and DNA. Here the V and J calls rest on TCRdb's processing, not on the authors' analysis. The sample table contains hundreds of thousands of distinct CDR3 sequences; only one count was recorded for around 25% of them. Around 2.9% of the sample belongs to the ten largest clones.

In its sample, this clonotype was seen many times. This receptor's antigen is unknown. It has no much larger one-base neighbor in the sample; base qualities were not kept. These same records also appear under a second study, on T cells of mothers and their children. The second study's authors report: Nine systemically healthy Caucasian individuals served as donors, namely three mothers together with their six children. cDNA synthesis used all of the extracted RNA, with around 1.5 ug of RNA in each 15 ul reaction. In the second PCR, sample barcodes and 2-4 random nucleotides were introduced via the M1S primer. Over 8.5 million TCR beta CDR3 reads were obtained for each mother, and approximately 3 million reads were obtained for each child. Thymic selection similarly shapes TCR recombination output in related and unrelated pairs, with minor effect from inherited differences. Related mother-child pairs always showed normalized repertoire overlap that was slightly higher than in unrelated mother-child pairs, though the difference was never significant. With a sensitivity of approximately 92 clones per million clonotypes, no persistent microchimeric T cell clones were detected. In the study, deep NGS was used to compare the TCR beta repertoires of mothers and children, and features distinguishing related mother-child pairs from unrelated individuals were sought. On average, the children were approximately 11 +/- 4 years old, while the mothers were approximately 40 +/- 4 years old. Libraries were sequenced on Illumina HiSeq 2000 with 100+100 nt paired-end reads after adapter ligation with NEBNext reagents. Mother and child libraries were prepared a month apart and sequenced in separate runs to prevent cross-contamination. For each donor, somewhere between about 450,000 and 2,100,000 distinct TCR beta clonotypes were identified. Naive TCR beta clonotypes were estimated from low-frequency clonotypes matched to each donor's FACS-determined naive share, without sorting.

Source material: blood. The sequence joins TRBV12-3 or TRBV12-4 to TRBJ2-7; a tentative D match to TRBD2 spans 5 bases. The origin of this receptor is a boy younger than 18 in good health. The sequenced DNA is TGTGCCAGCAGTTTACGAGGAGGCGAGCAGTACTTC. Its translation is CASSLRGGEQYF.